The 5 T cell receptor beta chains reported below all come from one sample, sequenced in a study of early T cells in non-severe SARS-CoV-2 infection. TCRdb re-analysed the 5' RACE reads in MiXCR, keeping a single row per CDR3 protein. The sample records about 56,000 distinct CDR3 sequences, around 15% being singletons. This specimen consisted of whole blood, obtained at baseline. Receptor source: an adult who was a healthcare worker with PCR-confirmed SARS-CoV-2 infection or an uninfected control (not recorded which).

This clonotype was observed many times. The chain recombines TRBV2 with TRBJ1-1; possibly TRBD1 for D (5 bases). The V end was cut by 5 bases, the J end by 0 bases, with 16 bases between. Germline V gene data show CDR1 as SNHLY and CDR2 as FYNNEI. The CDR3 sequence is 16 residues long. In DNA form, the CDR3 reads TGTGCCAGCAGTTCCCCGGGGGTGGTCATGAACACTGAAGCTTTCTTT. Encoded protein: CASSSPGVVMNTEAFF.

This chain joins TRBV18 and TRBJ2-2; possible D gene TRBD2, 7 bases. The CDR3 spans 16 residues. Germline V lookup: CDR1 KGHSH, CDR2 LQKENI. The V end was cut by 6 bases, the J end by 5 bases, with 19 bases between. The CDR3 region is CASSAGAPGQTGELFF. In DNA, the CDR3 is TGTGCCAGCTCGGCGGGGGCCCCCGGCCAAACCGGGGAGCTGTTTTTT.

The chain couples TRBV27 to TRBJ1-1; D call uncertain. This CDR3 region has 15 residues. Germline V lookup: CDR1 MNHEY, CDR2 SMNVEV (reference sequence). V lost 2 bases and J lost 11, with 21 bases in between. The CDR3 region is CASSLAPLKEAGAFF. The CDR3 nucleotides read TGTGCCAGCAGTTTAGCCCCTCTCAAGGAGGCTGGGGCTTTCTTT.

This chain uses TRBV19 with TRBJ2-1; D ambiguous. Germline assignment: CDR1 LNHDA and CDR2 SQIVND (reference sequence). V was trimmed by 6 bases and J by 7 bases, leaving 16 bases between them. This CDR3 has 14 residues. This CDR3 is CASSGFAHTNEQFF. The CDR3 DNA reads as TGTGCCAGTAGCGGTTTTGCCCACACGAATGAGCAGTTCTTC.

This chain links TRBV6-6 with TRBJ1-5, with TRBD1 as a possible D gene (6 bases). The V and J ends lost 6 bases and 7 bases respectively, with 22 bases between them. This CDR3 contains 16 residues. Germline CDR1 is MNHNY and CDR2 is SVGAGI (reference sequence). This CDR3 reads CASSFARSGAGQPQHF. CDR3 nucleotide sequence: TGTGCCAGCAGCTTCGCTAGGTCGGGGGCTGGACAGCCCCAGCATTTT.